A selection of T cell receptor beta chains follows, all from one sample in a study of shared clonotypes between healthy human individuals. Sequencing used immunoSEQ multiplex PCR; TCRdb keeps in-frame clones, though not all of them. This table holds around 1.9 million clones, about 92% found once. The sequencing input was naive CD8+ T cells from PBMCs. These receptors all stem from a young man in good health. Some clones in this sample may be carry-over from other donors' samples. The CDR3 runs from the conserved cysteine through the conserved F or W. Size is stated for part of the rows, as once, few or many counts, or as a class when the clone is expanded.

v_gene	j_gene	abundance	CDR3aa
TRBV5-1	TRBJ1-1	once	CASSLGTLVDTEAFF
TRBV9	TRBJ2-7	NA	CASSAPGSYEQYF
TRBV28	TRBJ2-7	NA	CASSLPLTGRSYEQYF
TRBV6-5	TRBJ1-2	once	CASTLTPGTDYGYTF
TRBV5-4	TRBJ1-4	NA	CASSLLPASANEKLFF
TRBV28	TRBJ2-1	NA	CASSPVSGRFEQFF
TRBV7-9	TRBJ2-1	once	CASSPLYGGSVFDEQFF
TRBV4-2	TRBJ1-5	NA	CASSREDRRDQPQHF
TRBV6-5	TRBJ1-5	NA	CASSYARGQPQHF
TRBV5-4	TRBJ2-5	once	CASNPLGQQETQYF
TRBV11-2	TRBJ2-7	once	CASSWGTVLSYEQYF
TRBV6-6	TRBJ2-3	NA	CASSYVGADTQYF
TRBV7-7	TRBJ1-1	few	CASSLREDTEAFF
TRBV27	TRBJ1-1	NA	CASSARPVKGNTEAFF
TRBV7-2	TRBJ2-5	NA	CASSSLSAGGWETQYF
TRBV7-2	TRBJ2-7	NA	CASSPLGQGAGEQYF
TRBV7-3	TRBJ2-3	NA	CASSLIGLAGDTQYF
TRBV5-1	TRBJ2-7	NA	CASSLDLAGGREQYF
TRBV10-1	TRBJ1-1	NA	CASKTGRAEAFF
TRBV19	TRBJ1-1	NA	CASTRGMNTEAFF
TRBV11-2	TRBJ1-1	once	CASSFVGGLGTEAFF
TRBV14	TRBJ2-7	NA	CASSQDQGAGLHEQYF
TRBV7-9	TRBJ2-2	NA	CASSHRQGGTGELFF